The 15 T cell receptor beta chains listed next were all sequenced from one sample in a study of breast tumors, draining lymph nodes, adjacent tissues. TCRdb re-analysed the multiplex PCR reads in MiXCR, keeping a single row per CDR3 protein. The repertoire holds 50,000 to 75,000 distinct CDR3 sequences, with approximately 54% as singletons. The sequenced sample consisted of breast tumor tissue. These receptors were collected from a female donor with breast cancer. Some clones in this sample may be carry-over from other donors' samples.

This clonotype was recorded once. V and J are TRBV10-3 and TRBJ2-3, with D perhaps TRBD2 (5 bases). The CDR3 has 16 residues. V lost 5 bases, J lost 3 bases, and 18 bases lay in between. Germline V lookup: CDR1 ENHRY, CDR2 SYGVKD. CDR3 DNA: TGTGCCATCAGTCCCGGACTCAACCGCCCTACAGATACGCAGTATTTT. Translation: CAISPGLNRPTDTQYF.

J is TRBJ2-3 and V is TRBV6-6, with TRBD1 identical over 9 bases. V was pared by 6 bases and J by 0 bases, with 10 bases of the junction left unmatched. Germline lookup yields CDR1 MNHNY and CDR2 SVGAGI (reference sequence). The CDR3 has 17 residues. The CDR3 DNA follows: TGTGCCAGCAGCCGGGTGACAGGGGGACCTAGCACAGATACGCAGTATTTT. This encodes CASSRVTGGPSTDTQYF.

This chain joins TRBV7-3 and TRBJ2-1; D perhaps matches TRBD1 (6 bases). The V end was cut by 4 bases, the J end by 6 bases, with 40 bases between. The V gene's germline CDR1 is SGHTA and CDR2 FQGTGA. The CDR3 loop spans 23 amino acids. Written as DNA, the CDR3 is TGTGCCAGCAGCTCCGACCGGGACAAGGGGGTATTAGGTGCCGGCCCAGCTCGCAATGAGCAGTTCTTC. Translating it yields CASSSDRDKGVLGAGPARNEQFF. Variable domain in full (rest from reference TRBV7-3 and TRBJ2-1): GAGVSQTPSNKVTEKGKYVELRCDPISGHTALYWYRQSLGQGPEFLIYFQGTGAADDSGLPNDRFFAVRPEGSVSTLKIQRTERGDSAVYLCASSSDRDKGVLGAGPARNEQFFGPGTRLTVL.

In its sample, this clonotype was seen a few times. The chain uses TRBV7-9 and TRBJ1-5, with a tentative D call TRBD1 (6 bases). The V end lost 4 bases, the J end lost 11 bases, and 24 bases lay between the germline ends. Germline values: CDR1 SEHNR, CDR2 FQNEAQ (reference sequence). The CDR3 sequence is 16 residues long. The chain's CDR3 is CASSSILAGGRETQHF. The DNA of the CDR3 is TGTGCCAGCAGCTCAATACTAGCGGGGGGCCGGGAGACCCAGCATTTT. Supplemented by reference TRBV7-9 and TRBJ1-5, the full variable domain reads DTGVSQNPRHKITKRGQNVTFRCDPISEHNRLYWYRQTLGQGPEFLTYFQNEAQLEKSRLLSDRFSAERPKGSFSTLEIQRTEQGDSAMYLCASSSILAGGRETQHFGDGTRLSIL.

Ten or more counts support this clonotype. The chain carries TRBV10-2 and TRBJ2-1; tentatively, D is TRBD2 (5 bases). V was trimmed by 5 bases and J by 6 bases, leaving 14 bases between them. The CDR3 is 14 amino acids. Germline CDR1 WSHSY, CDR2 SAAADI. The CDR3 DNA is TGCGCCAGCAGTTCCCCTGGGAGCGGCAATGAGCAGTTCTTC. Its translation: CASSSPGSGNEQFF.

This clonotype showed up just a few times. A read error may be the cause here, since a much bigger clone is one base away. The chain is built from TRBV5-6 and TRBJ2-5; D might be TRBD1 (6 bases). Looked up from germline, CDR1 is SGHDT and CDR2 is YYEEEE. V lost 6 bases, J lost 3 bases, and 15 bases lay in between. This CDR3 spans 14 amino acids. The CDR3 protein is CASTGAGAEETQYF. The CDR3, as DNA: TGTGCCAGCACTGGGGCAGGGGCAGAAGAGACCCAGTACTTC.

This chain links TRBV29-1 with TRBJ2-1, with 11 bases that match TRBD2. Germline CDR1 and CDR2: SQVTM and ANQGSEA. The CDR3 runs 17 residues. Unmatched junction bases numbered 10, after V lost 3 bases and J lost 3 bases. In DNA, the CDR3 is TGCAGCGTTGACCCTTACCAGACTAGCGGGATCTACAATGAGCAGTTCTTC. As protein: CSVDPYQTSGIYNEQFF.

This chain connects TRBV20-1 to TRBJ2-7, with no clear D. The germline V gene encodes CDR1 DFQATT and CDR2 SNEGSKA (reference sequence). V was shortened by 0 bases and J by 4 bases, with 13 bases between the two germline ends. The CDR3 is 14 residues long. CDR3 protein: CSARDGPPHYEQYV. The CDR3 DNA sequence: TGCAGTGCTAGAGATGGGCCGCCCCATTACGAGCAGTACGTC.

This clonotype came up once. This chain joins TRBV20-1 and TRBJ2-5; D possibly corresponds to TRBD2 (6 bases). The CDR3 consists of 14 residues. Trimming shortened V by 7 bases and J by 7 bases, and 22 bases separated the two germline ends. Germline CDR1 is DFQATT and CDR2 is SNEGSKA (reference sequence). The CDR3 is CSEVSREPAGTQYF. CDR3 bases: TGCAGTGAAGTTAGTCGGGAGCCTGCAGGGACCCAGTACTTC.

At least ten counts were recorded for this clonotype. The chain combines TRBV19 with TRBJ1-3; a weak D match, TRBD1 (5 bases). This CDR3 contains 14 residues. Germline values: CDR1 LNHDA, CDR2 SQIVND (reference sequence). Trimming left V 6 bases short and J 0 bases short, with 9 bases between. The CDR3 here is CASSWGGSGNTIYF. Written as DNA, the CDR3 is TGTGCCAGTAGCTGGGGGGGCTCTGGAAACACCATATATTTT.

Regarding this clonotype: Being one base from a much bigger clone, this may be a read error. The V gene is TRBV6-6, the J gene TRBJ2-3; 11 bases fit TRBD1. The CDR3 is made up of 15 amino acids. V shed 4 bases, J shed 5 bases, and the junction held 5 bases outside the gene matches. CDR1 is MNHNY and CDR2 is SVGAGI in the germline V gene (reference sequence). The CDR3 coding sequence is TGTGCCAGCAGTTCCGGGACAGGGGGGATAGATACGCAGTATTTT. Residues: CASSSGTGGIDTQYF.

The J gene is TRBJ1-2, the V gene TRBV24-1, with D uncertain. Germline V CDR1 and CDR2: KGHDR, SFDVKD. The CDR3 runs 13 residues. Trimming took off 3 bases at V and 4 bases at J, with 8 bases between the two ends. CDR3 in DNA: TGTGCCACCAGTGATGGGGAAATCTATGGCTACACCTTC. Residues: CATSDGEIYGYTF.

This clonotype has a count of ten or more. The gene calls are TRBV4-2 and TRBJ2-1, with 9 bases that match TRBD1. Per germline, CDR1 LGHNA and CDR2 YNFKEQ. This CDR3 contains 16 residues. V shed 1 base and J 6 bases; nucleotides not matched to a gene: 7. This CDR3 is CASSQGDRGTGNEQFF. The CDR3 region has the DNA TGTGCCAGCAGCCAAGGCGACAGGGGGACCGGCAATGAGCAGTTCTTC.

This clonotype was detected only once. The chain combines TRBV12-3 or TRBV12-4 with TRBJ2-7, with D unresolved. With 3 bases removed from V and 3 bases from J, the gap between germline ends came to 12 bases. The CDR3 contains 14 residues. The CDR3 DNA reads as TGTGCCAGCAGTTTTCAAGGCTGGGACTACGAGCAGTACTTC. Its protein product is CASSFQGWDYEQYF.

This clonotype was seen ten or more times. The chain carries TRBV2 and TRBJ2-2; 8 bases match TRBD2. The CDR3 spans 15 residues. Losses at the gene ends were 6 bases for V and 5 bases for J; bases not matched to a gene: 8. CDR1 and CDR2 from the germline V gene are SNHLY and FYNNEI. The CDR3 nucleotides are TGTGCCAGCAGGTCGGCGGGAGGTTGGACCGGGGAGCTGTTTTTT. Translating it yields CASRSAGGWTGELFF.